This T cell receptor (beta chain) appears in the sequencing data of a study of long-term antiretroviral therapy in people with HIV. Findings and limits, study-wide: All blood samples came from the years 2004 to 2017, possibly under older ART regimens. HIV repertoires spanned narrower CDR3 length ranges than controls. Transplant donor controls retained higher diversity, though diversity increased after ART.

They ran version v3.0 of the immunoSEQ assay at survey level. Each sample aimed for roughly 35,000-50,000 sequenced T-cell genomes. Profiled with immunoSEQ multiplex PCR; TCRdb holds only in-frame clones, not every one. The sample consists of tens of thousands of clones, over 75% of them appearing once. The CDR3 has 15 amino acids. J gave up 5 bases and V 4 bases, and 2 bases lay outside the gene matches. Germline-derived CDR1 and CDR2 are MDHEN and SYDVKM. Regarding this clone: Its cognate antigen is unknown.

The source is a man aged 18 to 35 with HIV. The chain carries TRBV28 and TRBJ2-3, with 14 bases aligning to TRBD2. Source: unsorted PBMCs, taken 1.5 years after starting antiretroviral therapy. For the CDR3, the DNA is TGTGCCAGCAGTTCGGGACTAGCGGGAGTAGATACGCAGTATTTT. It is translated as CASSSGLAGVDTQYF.